The 9 T cell receptor beta chains below were found in one sample sequenced in a study of T cells after yellow fever vaccination (dated by TCRdb to the late 2010s). This sample's treatment or condition label indicates: live attenuated yellow fever vaccine strain. Library prep was done by 5' RACE. Sequencing instrument: Illumina NovaSeq 6000. TCRdb reran the public reads through fastp at Q25 and MiXCR, keeping productive beta chains. Every CDR3 protein is listed once, alongside the most common genes and DNA of its rows. This sample gives some 120,000 distinct CDR3 sequences in total; roughly 10% of them show up just once. The top ten constitute approximately 39% of the sample. This material consisted of CD8+ T cells sorted from PBMCs, taken on the day of the yellow fever booster vaccination. The origin of the receptors is a man younger than 35 who received the YFV17D yellow fever vaccine.

Comment on this clonotype: Mismatch with germline at one junction end may stem from a read error. The rearrangement uses TRBV12-3 or TRBV12-4 and TRBJ1-1; no clear D. CDR3 length equals 11 residues. The CDR3 nucleotides are TGTGCCAGCAGTTTGGCGGCGTCCTTGATCTTT. Protein product: CASSLAASLIF.

This clonotype has just a few counts. CDR3 DNA sequence: TGCAGCGTTGTGGCCCCTCGCTCTGGGGCCAACGTCCTGACTTTC. Translating gives CSVVAPRSGANVLTF. V usage is TRBV29-1 and J usage is TRBJ2-6; no clear D. The CDR3 runs to 15 residues. The V gene's germline CDR1 is SQVTM and CDR2 ANQGSEA. Trimming took 4 bases from V and 0 from J, leaving 10 bases between them.

The chain recombines TRBV6-2 or TRBV6-3 with TRBJ2-3; tentative D call: TRBD1 (5 bases). There are 14 residues in the CDR3. Germline assignment: CDR1 MNHEY and CDR2 SVGEGT. Trimming took 4 bases from V and 3 from J, leaving 11 bases between them. The CDR3 DNA reads TGTGCCAGCAGTTGGGGCAGGGAAACAGATACGCAGTATTTT. Amino acid sequence: CASSWGRETDTQYF.

A few counts support this clonotype. The chain has TRBV5-1 and TRBJ1-1, with D possibly TRBD1 on 5 matching bases. The V end lost 3 bases, the J end lost 1 base, and 10 bases lay between the germline ends. Germline lookup yields CDR1 SGHRS and CDR2 YFSETQ. This CDR3 is 14 amino acids long. CDR3 in amino acids: CASSSQGANTEAFF. CDR3 sequence (DNA): TGCGCCAGCAGCTCCCAGGGCGCGAACACTGAAGCTTTCTTT.

In its sample, this clonotype was seen many times. The rearrangement joins TRBV15 to TRBJ2-7; D is possibly TRBD1 (5 bases). The CDR3 runs to 13 residues. Deletions cut 6 bases from V and 9 bases from J, with 18 bases between. Germline V gene data show CDR1 as LNHNV and CDR2 as YYDKDF (reference sequence). This CDR3 is CATSTGFGFGQYV. The CDR3 region has the DNA TGTGCCACCAGTACAGGTTTTGGTTTCGGGCAGTACGTC.

The chain links TRBV2 to TRBJ2-5; weak D call: TRBD1 (6 bases). V lost 2 bases and J lost 5, with 15 bases in between. CDR1 and CDR2 (germline): SNHLY, FYNNEI. This CDR3 is 15 amino acids long. This chain's CDR3 is CASSEFQGPGETQYF. The CDR3 bases are TGTGCCAGCAGTGAATTCCAGGGGCCAGGGGAGACCCAGTACTTC.

This clonotype was counted a few times. The chain uses TRBV5-1 and TRBJ1-2; 12 bases map to TRBD1. Germline V gene sequence: CDR1 SGHRS, CDR2 YFSETQ. The length of the CDR3 is 14 residues. Trimming took 7 bases from V and 6 from J; bases not matched to a gene: 7. The DNA of the CDR3 is TGCGCCAGCGGTCCGGGACAGGGGGCAAATGGCTACACCTTC. Translated, it gives CASGPGQGANGYTF.

The rearrangement links TRBV10-2 to TRBJ2-7; D is perhaps TRBD2 (5 bases). Trimming pared 3 bases from V and 0 bases from J, leaving 6 bases between. Germline V gene lookup returns CDR1 WSHSY and CDR2 SAAADI. The CDR3 runs to 13 residues. As DNA, the CDR3 is TGCGCCAGCAGTGAAGGGAGCTCCTACGAGCAGTACTTC. Protein: CASSEGSSYEQYF.

The chain uses TRBV6-2 or TRBV6-3 and TRBJ2-1; TRBD2 agrees at 8 bases. The V segment lost 2 bases and the J segment 2 bases; nucleotides outside the gene matches: 8. Germline CDR1 reads MNHEY; CDR2 reads SVGEGT. This CDR3 contains 17 residues. The CDR3 here is CASSYPGGAGPYNEQFF. The CDR3 bases are TGTGCCAGCAGTTACCCGGGGGGGGCAGGACCCTACAATGAGCAGTTCTTC.